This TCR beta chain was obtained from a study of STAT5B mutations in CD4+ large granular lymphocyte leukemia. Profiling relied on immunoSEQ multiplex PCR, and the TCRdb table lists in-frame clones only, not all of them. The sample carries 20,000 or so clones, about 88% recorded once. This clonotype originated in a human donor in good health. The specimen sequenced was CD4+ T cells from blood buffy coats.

The CDR3 DNA reads TGTGCCAGCAGTGACAGGGCAGAGCAGTTCTTC. This translates into CASSDRAEQFF. V and J are TRBV6-6 and TRBJ2-1, with 7 bases fitting TRBD1. CDR1 is MNHNY, CDR2 SVGAGI, per germline (reference sequence). The CDR3 has 11 residues. J was trimmed by 10 bases and V by 5 bases; bases with no gene match: 2.